The 27 T cell receptor beta chains below come from one sample, sequenced in a study of shared clonotypes between healthy human individuals. The naive CD8 subset, CD45RO-negative cells positively selected for CCR7, excluded terminally differentiated effector memory CD45RA+ cells. Repertoires were generated with immunoSEQ multiplex PCR, while TCRdb's copy carries only in-frame clones and drops some. The table shows approximately 1.9 million clones, with over 85% occurring only once. Material for sequencing was naive CD8+ T cells from PBMCs. The origin of the receptors is a young man in good health. Some clones in this sample may be carry-over from other donors' samples.

About this clone itself: The sample contains more than one DNA sequence encoding this CDR3. The chain has TRBV6-5 and TRBJ2-3; 12 bases align to TRBD2. CDR1 and CDR2 from the germline V gene are MNHEY and SVGAGI. With 1 base clipped from V and 3 bases from J, the junction kept 2 bases outside the gene matches. The CDR3 sequence is 16 residues long. The CDR3: CASSYFGTSGTDTQYF. The CDR3 bases are TGTGCCAGCAGTTACTTCGGGACTAGCGGGACAGATACGCAGTATTTT.

The chain uses TRBV5-1 and TRBJ2-1; TRBD2 aligns across 10 bases. The trim removed 9 bases at V and 4 bases at J, leaving 13 bases unmatched. Germline values: CDR1 SGHRS, CDR2 YFSETQ. The CDR3 contains 16 residues. CDR3 region: CATNPMGTSEYNEQFF. The CDR3, as DNA: TGCGCCACCAACCCGATGGGGACTAGCGAATACAATGAGCAGTTCTTC.

This chain uses TRBV6-1 with TRBJ1-5, with 7 nucleotides matching TRBD1. Per germline, CDR1 MNHNS and CDR2 SASEGT. J was trimmed by 2 bases and V by 0 bases; bases with no gene match: 16. There are 20 residues in the CDR3. In nucleotides, the CDR3 is TGTGCCAGCAGTGAAGCGCTCGATCTCCTGCGACAGGGCGGCAATCAGCCCCAGCATTTT. Amino acid sequence: CASSEALDLLRQGGNQPQHF.

The V and J genes are TRBV19 and TRBJ2-4; 8 nucleotides agree with TRBD2. CDR1 LNHDA and CDR2 SQIVND come from the germline V gene (reference sequence). V was clipped by 4 bases and J by 0 bases; unmatched bases: 8. The CDR3 length is 17 residues. CDR3 sequence: CASSNPRGGLAKNIQYF. The CDR3 coding sequence is TGTGCCAGTAGTAACCCCCGGGGGGGGTTAGCCAAAAACATTCAGTACTTC.

The rearrangement uses TRBV9 and TRBJ2-3; D is possibly TRBD1 (6 bases). The CDR3 is 15 amino acids. Germline V gene sequence: CDR1 SGDLS, CDR2 YYNGEE. Trimming shortened V by 6 bases and J by 2 bases, and 16 bases separated the two germline ends. As DNA, the CDR3 is TGTGCCAGCACCCTGGGGGACACCAACACAGATACGCAGTATTTT. Translation: CASTLGDTNTDTQYF.

The chain recombines TRBV18 with TRBJ1-1; D gene unclear. The CDR3 spans 16 residues. Deletions cut 4 bases from V and 2 bases from J, with 17 bases between. Germline V gives CDR1 KGHSH, CDR2 LQKENI. The CDR3 is CASSLGLDGINTEAFF. CDR3 DNA sequence: TGTGCCAGCTCACTAGGCCTTGACGGAATAAACACTGAAGCTTTCTTT. Variable domain in full (rest from reference TRBV18 and TRBJ1-1): NAGVMQNPRHLVRRRGQEARLRCSPMKGHSHVYWYRQLPEEGLKFMVYLQKENIIDESGMPKERFSAEFPKEGPSILRIQQVVRGDSAAYFCASSLGLDGINTEAFFGQGTRLTVV.

This chain uses TRBV7-6 with TRBJ2-1, with 7 bases that match TRBD2. The CDR3 has 15 residues. Germline assignment: CDR1 SGHVS and CDR2 FNYEAQ. J lost 4 bases, V lost 5 bases, and 8 bases had no gene match. The CDR3 region has the DNA TGTGCCAGCAGCCATAGCGGGCAACAATACAATGAGCAGTTCTTC. Protein product: CASSHSGQQYNEQFF.

Worth noting for this clone: At the DNA level, this CDR3 is encoded by other sequences in the same sample as well. The chain combines TRBV7-9 with TRBJ2-2; D gene ambiguous. The CDR3 has 13 residues. Germline CDR1 reads SEHNR; CDR2 reads FQNEAQ (reference sequence). The V and J ends lost 1 base and 6 bases respectively, with 6 bases between them. CDR3 sequence: CASSLVGAGELFF. Written as DNA, the CDR3 is TGTGCCAGCAGCTTAGTTGGGGCCGGGGAGCTGTTTTTT. The full variable domain, in which reference TRBV7-9 and TRBJ2-2 provide the parts outside the CDR3, is DTGVSQNPRHKITKRGQNVTFRCDPISEHNRLYWYRQTLGQGPEFLTYFQNEAQLEKSRLLSDRFSAERPKGSFSTLEIQRTEQGDSAMYLCASSLVGAGELFFGEGSRLTVL.

This clone was counted a single time. The V gene is TRBV27, the J gene TRBJ2-7; D gene unclear. V lost 5 bases to trimming and J lost 5 bases, with 25 bases between them. The V gene's germline CDR1 is MNHEY and CDR2 SMNVEV (reference sequence). This CDR3 has 17 amino acids. CDR3 DNA: TGTGCCAGCAGTCCCGAGCGAGGAACACGCTCGGCGAACGAGCAGTACTTC. Its translation is CASSPERGTRSANEQYF.

The chain couples TRBV9 to TRBJ2-2; D possibly corresponds to TRBD2 (5 bases). CDR3 length: 13 residues. CDR1 is SGDLS, CDR2 YYNGEE, per germline. Trimming shortened V by 7 bases and J by 3 bases, and 10 bases separated the two germline ends. CDR3 bases: TGTGCCAGCTCAGACGGGGACACCGGGGAGCTGTTTTTT. Its translation is CASSDGDTGELFF.

The chain couples TRBV13 to TRBJ1-1, with D uncertain. The CDR3 runs 15 residues. V lost 5 bases to trimming and J lost 2 bases, with 15 bases between them. Germline-derived CDR1 and CDR2 are PRHDT and FYEKMQ (reference sequence). CDR3 sequence reads: CASSTVHRSNTEAFF. The DNA for the CDR3 is TGTGCCAGCAGCACGGTCCACAGATCCAACACTGAAGCTTTCTTT.

This chain links TRBV5-5 with TRBJ2-1; TRBD2 aligns across 11 bases. From germline, CDR1 is SGHKS and CDR2 YYEKEE (reference sequence). The V gene end was trimmed by 2 bases and the J gene end by 10 bases; junction bases not matched to a gene: 17. The CDR3 is made up of 18 amino acids. The CDR3 bases are TGTGCCAGCAGCTTAGAGTCCCCGGGACTAGCGGCCATAAGCGAGCAGTTCTTC. This encodes CASSLESPGLAAISEQFF.

The V gene is TRBV25-1, the J gene TRBJ2-1; D uncertain. Deletions cut 5 bases from V and 8 bases from J, with 4 bases between. From germline, CDR1 is MGHDK and CDR2 SYGVNS. The CDR3 is 10 residues long. The CDR3 DNA is TGTGCCAGCAGTAACCATGAGCAGTTCTTC. Its translation: CASSNHEQFF.

In its sample, this clone was seen once. V gene TRBV9 combines with J gene TRBJ2-1, with D perhaps TRBD1 or TRBD2 (5 bases each). Trimming stripped 0 bases from V and 9 bases from J, with 10 bases between. The CDR3 is 13 amino acids. The germline V gene has CDR1 SGDLS and CDR2 YYNGEE. In DNA form, the CDR3 reads TGTGCCAGCAGCGTAGCCCCAGGGACTGAGCAGTTCTTC. It specifies CASSVAPGTEQFF.

This chain's CDR3 is CASSLGGPAEAFF. The CDR3 bases are TGTGCCAGCAGTTTAGGTGGCCCGGCAGAGGCTTTCTTT. The chain recombines TRBV27 with TRBJ1-1, with no clear D. This CDR3 region has 13 residues. V lost 2 bases and J 11 bases, leaving 15 bases between the germline ends. Germline V CDR1 and CDR2: MNHEY, SMNVEV (reference sequence).

Here the CDR3 DNA reads TGTGCCAGCAGTTATATCCCACTAACAGGGCTCTACGAGCAGTACTTC. It encodes CASSYIPLTGLYEQYF. The chain has TRBV27 and TRBJ2-7; the D gene is possibly TRBD1 (6 bases). Germline assignment: CDR1 MNHEY and CDR2 SMNVEV (reference sequence). Trimming removed 4 bases from V and 3 bases from J, with 19 bases in between. CDR3 length: 16 residues.

This chain connects TRBV13 to TRBJ2-1; 10 bases match TRBD2. V dropped 5 bases and J dropped 4; count of bases not matched to a gene: 8. CDR1 is PRHDT, CDR2 FYEKMQ, per germline (reference sequence). CDR3 length: 16 amino acids. The CDR3 coding sequence is TGTGCCAGCAGCCCACGACTAGCGGGCCCTTACAATGAGCAGTTCTTC. Translated: CASSPRLAGPYNEQFF.

The V call is TRBV7-9, the J call TRBJ2-6, with D uncertain. CDR3 length: 19 amino acids. Germline V gene sequence: CDR1 SEHNR, CDR2 FQNEAQ (reference sequence). V was cut by 5 bases and J by 2 bases, with 22 bases left in between. The CDR3 DNA sequence: TGTGCCAGCAGCCACAGCCTTGGGCAGGCCCCAACTGGGGCCAACGTCCTGACTTTC. It specifies CASSHSLGQAPTGANVLTF.

Points on this clone: A read error may account for a junction end that differs from germline. The gene calls are TRBV2 and TRBJ2-4; 9 nucleotides align to TRBD1. The CDR3 totals 13 residues. Germline values: CDR1 SNHLY, CDR2 FYNNEI. The CDR3 reads CTSVGQGKDIQYF. The CDR3 DNA is TGTACCAGCGTGGGACAGGGCAAGGACATTCAGTACTTC.

The V call is TRBV9, the J call TRBJ2-3, with a weak D call TRBD1 (6 bases). Germline lookup yields CDR1 SGDLS and CDR2 YYNGEE. The CDR3 runs 15 residues. V dropped 0 bases and J dropped 5 bases, with 13 bases sitting between them. The CDR3 loop is CASSVVQGPIDTQYF. In DNA, the CDR3 is TGTGCCAGCAGCGTAGTACAGGGCCCGATAGATACGCAGTATTTT.

The V gene is TRBV5-1, the J gene TRBJ2-7; a possible D gene is TRBD2 (6 bases). Germline values: CDR1 SGHRS, CDR2 YFSETQ. The V end lost 3 bases, the J end lost 0 bases, and 13 bases lay between the germline ends. There are 15 residues in the CDR3. The CDR3 reads CASSSVSGPSYEQYF. DNA for the CDR3: TGCGCCAGCAGCTCTGTGAGCGGGCCCTCCTACGAGCAGTACTTC.

The chain couples TRBV28 to TRBJ2-7, with TRBD1 identical over 7 bases. Trimming at V came to 5 bases and at J to 5 bases, leaving 9 bases not matched to a gene. In germline, CDR1 is MDHEN, CDR2 SYDVKM. This CDR3 has 14 residues. In nucleotides, the CDR3 is TGTGCCAGCAGTGTCACAGGGGAATTGGACGAGCAGTACTTC. Translating it yields CASSVTGELDEQYF.

This clone was counted once. J is TRBJ2-5 and V is TRBV11-2, with 8 bases that match TRBD2. The length of the CDR3 is 16 residues. V lost 4 bases and J lost 4; bases outside the gene matches: 11. Germline loops: CDR1 SGHAT, CDR2 FQNNGV. CDR3 amino acids: CASSSTSGRRGETQYF. The CDR3 DNA sequence: TGTGCCAGCAGCTCGACAAGCGGGAGACGGGGAGAGACCCAGTACTTC.

This chain links TRBV7-8 with TRBJ2-2, with a possible D match to TRBD2 (5 bases). Germline loops: CDR1 SGHVS, CDR2 FQNEAQ. This CDR3 region has 19 residues. The ends were cut back, 4 bases at V and 0 bases at J, with 21 bases in the middle. CDR3 nucleotide sequence: TGTGCCAGCAGCTGGACGGTGTGGACTGGCAATACGAACACCGGGGAGCTGTTTTTT. It encodes CASSWTVWTGNTNTGELFF.

This chain joins TRBV7-8 and TRBJ1-5; possible D gene TRBD1, 5 bases. The CDR3 length is 15 residues. Trimming shortened V by 4 bases and J by 3 bases, and 13 bases separated the two germline ends. Germline V gives CDR1 SGHVS, CDR2 FQNEAQ. The CDR3 loop reads CASSSQDGFNQPQHF. The CDR3 DNA sequence: TGTGCCAGCAGCTCACAGGACGGATTCAATCAGCCCCAGCATTTT.

This chain connects TRBV11-1 to TRBJ2-1, with D unclear. CDR1 and CDR2 from the germline V gene are SGHAT and FQDESV (reference sequence). The V end lost 4 bases, the J end lost 8 bases, and 9 bases lay between the germline ends. This CDR3 spans 12 amino acids. The CDR3 DNA reads TGTGCCAGCAGCTCGTTGGAAGATGAGCAGTTCTTC. This encodes CASSSLEDEQFF. Looking up the rest from reference TRBV11-1 and TRBJ2-1 gives the full variable domain: EAEVAQSPRYKITEKSQAVAFWCDPISGHATLYWYRQILGQGPELLVQFQDESVVDDSQLPKDRFSAERLKGVDSTLKIQPAELGDSAMYLCASSSLEDEQFFGPGTRLTVL.

CDR3 region: CSVEMTGLSYGYTF. The CDR3 region has the DNA TGCAGCGTCGAGATGACAGGGCTCTCCTATGGCTACACCTTC. The J gene is TRBJ1-2, the V gene TRBV29-1; 7 bases are a match to TRBD1. V lost 6 bases to trimming and J lost 4 bases; unmatched junction nucleotides: 11. The CDR3 has 14 residues. Germline CDR1 and CDR2: SQVTM and ANQGSEA.